The 18 T cell receptor beta chains reported below all come from one sample, sequenced in a study of blood T cell repertoires in COVID-19. Only in-frame clones appear in the TCRdb table, and some are missing; sequencing was by immunoSEQ multiplex PCR. The repertoire holds roughly 240,000 clones, with 70% to 85% as singletons. The sequencing input was peripheral blood. The receptors were gathered from a woman of 80 years or more with acute or convalescent COVID-19.

The J gene is TRBJ1-3, the V gene TRBV5-4; TRBD1 matches 7 bases. This CDR3 spans 14 amino acids. Germline trimming cut 3 bases from V and 4 bases from J; bases unmatched to any gene: 4. Germline V gene data show CDR1 as SGHNT and CDR2 as YYREEE (reference sequence). CDR3 bases: TGTGCCAGCAGCTCCGGGACAGACGGAAACACCATATATTTT. This translates into CASSSGTDGNTIYF. The variable domain in full, completed from reference TRBV5-4 and TRBJ1-3, reads ETGVTQSPTHLIKTRGQQVTLRCSSQSGHNTVSWYQQALGQGPQFIFQYYREEENGRGNFPPRFSGLQFPNYSSELNVNALELDDSALYLCASSSGTDGNTIYFGEGSWLTVV.

V and J are TRBV4-1 and TRBJ1-1; the match to TRBD1 covers 7 bases. CDR1 is MGHRA, CDR2 YSYEKL, per germline. V was pared by 3 bases and J by 1 base, with 5 bases of the junction left unmatched. The CDR3 covers 15 residues. This CDR3 reads CASSQSGGQNTEAFF. The CDR3 DNA reads TGCGCCAGCAGCCAGTCAGGGGGGCAGAACACTGAAGCTTTCTTT.

The CDR3 here is CASSFTSYNEQFF. The CDR3 DNA is TGTGCCAGCAGCTTTACTAGCTACAATGAGCAGTTCTTC. The chain is built from TRBV7-8 and TRBJ2-1, with a tentative D call TRBD2 (5 bases). V was pared by 3 bases and J by 3 bases, with 6 bases between. Germline lookup yields CDR1 SGHVS and CDR2 FQNEAQ. The length of the CDR3 is 13 residues.

This chain connects TRBV7-8 to TRBJ2-3, with 14 bases identical to TRBD2. Per germline, CDR1 SGHVS and CDR2 FQNEAQ. The CDR3 totals 16 residues. Trimming took 5 bases from V and 4 from J; bases not matched to a gene: 5. The chain's CDR3 is CASSTRTSGGSDTQYF. The CDR3 DNA follows: TGTGCCAGCAGCACCCGGACTAGCGGGGGGTCAGATACGCAGTATTTT.

This chain joins TRBV4-2 and TRBJ2-2; D unclear. Germline assignment: CDR1 LGHNA and CDR2 YNFKEQ. V lost 1 base and J 0 bases, leaving 9 bases between the germline ends. There are 16 residues in the CDR3. CDR3 protein: CASSQGAVANTGELFF. The CDR3 nucleotides are TGTGCCAGCAGCCAAGGGGCAGTCGCGAACACCGGGGAGCTGTTTTTT.

The rearrangement uses TRBV30 and TRBJ2-7; weak D call: TRBD1 (6 bases). The CDR3 runs 15 residues. Germline CDR1 is GTSNPN and CDR2 is SVGIG (reference sequence). V was shortened by 1 base and J by 4 bases, with 17 bases between the two germline ends. CDR3 residues: CAWSDYRVGKYEQYF. The DNA of the CDR3 is TGTGCCTGGAGTGATTACAGGGTGGGGAAATACGAGCAGTACTTC.

V and J are TRBV24-1 and TRBJ1-2; 11 nucleotides align to TRBD1. J was trimmed by 1 base and V by 2 bases; bases with no gene match: 2. The CDR3 length is 16 residues. Per germline, CDR1 KGHDR and CDR2 SFDVKD. The CDR3: CATSDSGTGGNYGYTF. The CDR3 nucleotides read TGTGCCACCAGTGATTCCGGGACAGGGGGTAACTATGGCTACACCTTC.

V is TRBV24-1 and J is TRBJ2-7; 8 bases map to TRBD1. The CDR3 runs 17 residues. Germline CDR1 is KGHDR and CDR2 is SFDVKD. Losses at the gene ends were 4 bases for V and 0 bases for J; bases not matched to a gene: 10. The CDR3 DNA reads TGTGCCACCAGTGACCCTCCCAACAGGGGGTACTCCTACGAGCAGTACTTC. Translation gives CATSDPPNRGYSYEQYF.

This chain uses TRBV30 with TRBJ2-5; 7 bases line up with TRBD2. Germline CDR1 is GTSNPN and CDR2 is SVGIG (reference sequence). There are 13 residues in the CDR3. Trimming cost V 0 bases and J 5 bases; bases outside gene matches: 3. In DNA form, the CDR3 reads TGTGCCTGGAGTGTAAAGGGAGGGGAGACCCAGTACTTC. Amino acid sequence: CAWSVKGGETQYF. Supplemented by reference TRBV30 and TRBJ2-5, the full variable domain reads SQTIHQWPATLVQPVGSPLSLECTVEGTSNPNLYWYRQAAGRGLQLLFYSVGIGQISSEVPQNLSASRPQDRQFILSSKKLLLSDSGFYLCAWSVKGGETQYFGPGTRLLVL.

The chain joins TRBV29-1 to TRBJ2-1; TRBD2 might be the D (6 bases). Between the trimmed V and J ends, which lost 3 bases and 0 bases, there was a span of 9 bases. CDR3 length: 14 amino acids. Germline-derived CDR1 and CDR2 are SQVTM and ANQGSEA. The CDR3 DNA sequence: TGCAGCGTTGACGGGAGTCCCTCCTACAATGAGCAGTTCTTC. Its translation is CSVDGSPSYNEQFF.

The J gene is TRBJ2-2, the V gene TRBV5-1; TRBD1 matches at 10 bases. Germline V gene data show CDR1 as SGHRS and CDR2 as YFSETQ. The CDR3 loop spans 14 amino acids. J lost 7 bases, V lost 4 bases, and 4 bases had no gene match. CDR3: CASSRTGGDGELFF. The DNA of the CDR3 is TGCGCCAGCAGCCGGACAGGGGGTGACGGGGAGCTGTTTTTT.

This chain uses TRBV25-1 with TRBJ2-3, with TRBD1 matching over 9 bases. From germline, CDR1 is MGHDK and CDR2 SYGVNS. Trimming at V came to 1 base and at J to 5 bases, leaving 7 bases not matched to a gene. The CDR3 runs 16 residues. CDR3 in DNA: TGTGCCAGCAGTGAATTCGCTGGGACAGGGAGAGATACGCAGTATTTT. This translates into CASSEFAGTGRDTQYF.

The chain employs TRBV6-5 and TRBJ1-1; D perhaps matches TRBD1 (6 bases). The CDR3 runs to 14 residues. Trimming pared 6 bases from V and 3 bases from J, leaving 14 bases between. Germline V gene data show CDR1 as MNHEY and CDR2 as SVGAGI. CDR3 nucleotides: TGTGCCAGCAGCCTACAGGGCGGACACACTGAAGCTTTCTTT. It specifies CASSLQGGHTEAFF.

This clone was seen a few times. The CDR3 loop reads CASSPAGYEKLFF. In DNA form, the CDR3 reads TGTGCCAGCAGCCCAGCAGGGTATGAAAAACTGTTTTTT. The rearrangement uses TRBV9 and TRBJ1-4; D might be TRBD1 (5 bases). The germline CDR1 and CDR2 sequences are SGDLS and YYNGEE. V dropped 4 bases and J dropped 6 bases, with 10 bases sitting between them. The CDR3 length is 13 residues. Filled out from reference TRBV9 and TRBJ1-4, the complete variable domain reads DSGVTQTPKHLITATGQRVTLRCSPRSGDLSVYWYQQSLDQGLQFLIQYYNGEERAKGNILERFSAQQFPDLHSELNLSSLELGDSALYFCASSPAGYEKLFFGSGTQLSVL.

This clone was counted a single time. The CDR3 reads CASSLLVGYNEQFF. The CDR3 coding sequence is TGTGCCAGCAGCTTATTAGTCGGCTACAATGAGCAGTTCTTC. The V call is TRBV7-2, the J call TRBJ2-1; D ambiguous. The ends were cut back, 2 bases at V and 3 bases at J, with 8 bases in the middle. The CDR3 is 14 amino acids. Per germline, CDR1 SGHTA and CDR2 FQGNSA.

V is TRBV12-3 or TRBV12-4 and J is TRBJ2-7; D is unclear. This CDR3 spans 11 amino acids. The V and J ends lost 6 bases and 7 bases respectively, with 10 bases between them. In DNA, the CDR3 is TGTGCCAGCAGCTCCCCGGGTGAGCAGTACTTC. Translation gives CASSSPGEQYF.

The CDR3 loop reads CASSTGLAITGELFF. CDR3 in DNA: TGTGCCAGCAGCACGGGACTAGCGATAACCGGGGAGCTGTTTTTT. The genes are TRBV11-2 and TRBJ2-2; 10 bases map to TRBD2. Per the germline V gene, CDR1 is SGHAT and CDR2 is FQNNGV. This CDR3 region has 15 residues. The V gene end was trimmed by 5 bases and the J gene end by 5 bases; junction bases not matched to a gene: 5.

J is TRBJ2-3 and V is TRBV5-4, with TRBD2 matching 7 bases. CDR3 length: 16 residues. The junction had 11 bases not matched to a gene; V was cut back by 3 bases and J by 4 bases. Germline CDR1 SGHNT, CDR2 YYREEE (reference sequence). CDR3 DNA sequence: TGTGCCAGCAGCTCGACCTGGACTAGTCGGGCAGATACGCAGTATTTT. This codes for CASSSTWTSRADTQYF.